This paragraph covers one TCR beta chain sequence. Other DNA sequences from this sample encode an identical CDR3 as well. The CDR3 runs 14 residues. The germline CDR1 and CDR2 sequences are MDHEN and SYDVKM. V was clipped by 6 bases and J by 0 bases, with 12 bases between them. Data came from immunoSEQ multiplex PCR; TCRdb stores just in-frame clones and leaves some out. The top ten clones hold about 1.8% of a sample with nearly 100,000 clones, 86% of them seen once. The data originate from a study of blood T cell repertoires in COVID-19. Turning to the study itself: From the United States, Italy and Spain came samples of acute and convalescent COVID-19. T cells, B-cell-depleted T cells, or PBMCs provided the cDNA or gDNA that served as material.

This chain joins TRBV28 and TRBJ2-7; the D is unclear. Sequencing input: peripheral blood. This receptor was identified in a man older than 75 with acute or convalescent COVID-19. CDR3 DNA: TGTGCCAGCAGCCCTGTAATTTCCTCCTACGAGCAGTACTTC. It specifies CASSPVISSYEQYF.